Included here is one TCR beta chain sequence, with context. Its antigen remains unidentified. Germline assignment: CDR1 SGHRS and CDR2 YFSETQ. This CDR3 has 14 residues. Trimming removed 4 bases at V and 4 bases at J, with 14 bases between. This entry comes from a study of siplizumab effects on memory and regulatory T cells. Study outcomes and limitations: About 80-97% of proliferating CD4+ or CD8+ clones had no assignable naive or memory phenotype. Naive T cells, seemingly more diverse than memory cells, seemed major alloresponse contributors.

Assayed TCR templates numbered 80,000 to 100,000 for each sample. Method: immunoSEQ multiplex PCR; TCRdb's copy keeps in-frame clones and lacks some. The profile shows 50,000 to 55,000 clones, 95% to 98% of them singletons. This receptor was obtained from a human donor in good health. The sample was naive CD4+ T cells sorted from blood. This chain joins TRBV5-1 and TRBJ1-2; D may be TRBD1 (6 bases). The CDR3 here is CASSRGADSYGYTF. The CDR3 nucleotides are TGCGCCAGCAGCAGAGGGGCGGACAGCTATGGCTACACCTTC.